Presented here are 27 T cell receptor beta chains from one specimen sequenced in a study of shared clonotypes between healthy human individuals. Measured with immunoSEQ multiplex PCR; TCRdb has only the in-frame clones, and not every one. The repertoire includes about 560,000 clones, around 80% of them detected once, and 9.5% to 15% sits in the top ten. Sequenced input: PBMCs. These receptors came from a woman aged 35 to 49 in good health. Some clones in this sample may be carry-over from other donors' samples.

The chain couples TRBV5-1 to TRBJ2-1, with D possibly TRBD2 on 5 matching bases. Germline assignment: CDR1 SGHRS and CDR2 YFSETQ. CDR3 length: 13 amino acids. Trimming pared 0 bases from V and 7 bases from J, leaving 8 bases between. The CDR3: CASSLELVNEQFF. CDR3 DNA: TGCGCCAGCAGCTTGGAACTAGTTAATGAGCAGTTCTTC. Full variable domain (remainder filled in from reference TRBV5-1 and TRBJ2-1): KAGVTQTPRYLIKTRGQQVTLSCSPISGHRSVSWYQQTPGQGLQFLFEYFSETQRNKGNFPGRFSGRQFSNSRSEMNVSTLELGDSALYLCASSLELVNEQFFGPGTRLTVL.

The chain joins TRBV5-8 to TRBJ2-7; tentatively, D is TRBD2 (5 bases). The V end lost 2 bases, the J end lost 3 bases, and 15 bases lay between the germline ends. Germline V lookup: CDR1 SGHTS, CDR2 YDEGEE. This CDR3 is built from 15 residues. The CDR3 DNA sequence: TGTGCCAGCAGCTTTGTCGGGCAGGAGGACTACGAGCAGTACTTC. Translating it yields CASSFVGQEDYEQYF.

V and J are TRBV6-1 and TRBJ2-5; perhaps TRBD2 as D (6 bases). CDR3 size: 13 residues. The V end lost 2 bases, the J end lost 4 bases, and 8 bases lay between the germline ends. The germline CDR1 and CDR2 sequences are MNHNS and SASEGT. The CDR3 coding sequence is TGTGCCAGCAGTGAAACTAGCTCAGAGACCCAGTACTTC. Translating it yields CASSETSSETQYF.

The V and J genes are TRBV25-1 and TRBJ2-5; D gene ambiguous. The DNA end is more similar to TRBJ2-7, so the J call may be wrong. CDR1 and CDR2 from the germline V gene are MGHDK and SYGVNS. The CDR3 loop spans 14 amino acids. The CDR3 region is CASSTVGQIYEQYF. Here the CDR3 DNA reads TGTGCCAGCAGTACAGTTGGGCAGATCTACGAGCAGTACTTC.

V usage is TRBV10-3 and J usage is TRBJ2-7, with no clear D. V was shortened by 3 bases and J by 1 base, with 7 bases between the two germline ends. The CDR3 spans 13 residues. CDR1 is ENHRY and CDR2 is SYGVKD in the germline V gene. In nucleotides, the CDR3 is TGTGCCATCAGTGATGGAAGGTCCTACGAGCAGTACTTC. Protein product: CAISDGRSYEQYF.

This clone was detected only a few times. The chain uses TRBV6-5 and TRBJ2-3, with D perhaps matching TRBD1 or TRBD2 (5 bases each). The CDR3 is 15 residues long. CDR1 and CDR2 (germline): MNHEY, SVGAGI. Deletions cut 4 bases from V and 6 bases from J, with 17 bases between. CDR3 region: CASSSRTPGTDTQYF. CDR3 DNA sequence: TGTGCCAGCAGTTCTAGGACCCCGGGGACGGATACGCAGTATTTT.

V usage is TRBV7-6 and J usage is TRBJ2-6; the D gene is possibly TRBD2 (5 bases). Trimming cost V 0 bases and J 3 bases, with 12 bases left between them. Germline V gene lookup returns CDR1 SGHVS and CDR2 FNYEAQ. The CDR3 is 17 residues long. This CDR3 reads CASSLAGLRDGANVLTF. The CDR3 DNA is TGTGCCAGCAGCTTAGCCGGGCTACGGGATGGGGCCAACGTCCTGACTTTC.

Regarding this clone: A far larger clone is one nucleotide away, so this likely arose from a read error. J is TRBJ1-5 and V is TRBV2; the D is unclear. The J call is in doubt because the DNA end fits TRBJ2-3 better. CDR1 SNHLY and CDR2 FYNNEI come from the germline V gene. The CDR3 spans 16 residues. This chain's CDR3 is CASTRATSRGNQPQYF. In DNA, the CDR3 is TGTGCCAGCACCCGGGCCACTTCTCGTGGCAATCAGCCCCAGTATTTT.

The chain joins TRBV18 to TRBJ1-5; TRBD1 aligns across 10 bases. CDR3 length: 15 residues. J was trimmed by 6 bases and V by 5 bases; bases with no gene match: 7. CDR1 and CDR2 from the germline V gene are KGHSH and LQKENI. The CDR3, as DNA: TGTGCCAGCTCAACAGGACAGGGGGTAGGTCAGCCCCAGCATTTT. As protein: CASSTGQGVGQPQHF. The variable domain in full, with the rest retrieved from reference TRBV18 and TRBJ1-5, is NAGVMQNPRHLVRRRGQEARLRCSPMKGHSHVYWYRQLPEEGLKFMVYLQKENIIDESGMPKERFSAEFPKEGPSILRIQQVVRGDSAAYFCASSTGQGVGQPQHFGDGTRLSIL.

The chain couples TRBV4-1 to TRBJ2-7; 7 nucleotides align to TRBD1. This CDR3 has 15 residues. The V gene end was trimmed by 4 bases and the J gene end by 3 bases; junction bases not matched to a gene: 9. Germline CDR1 and CDR2: MGHRA and YSYEKL. The CDR3, as DNA: TGCGCCAGCAGCCTTAGAGGGGGCAAGATCTACGAGCAGTACTTC. Its translation is CASSLRGGKIYEQYF.

This clone is labeled as medium-sized (0.01 to 0.1%). J is TRBJ1-5 and V is TRBV7-8; D not certain. V was shortened by 5 bases and J by 6 bases, with 11 bases between the two germline ends. The CDR3 totals 13 residues. CDR1 is SGHVS, CDR2 FQNEAQ, per germline. For the CDR3, the DNA is TGTGCCAGCAGCCCCCCGGGTGGTCAGCCCCAGCATTTT. Translating it yields CASSPPGGQPQHF.

This clone was detected a few times. V usage is TRBV9 and J usage is TRBJ1-3, with D maybe TRBD1 (5 bases). The germline gives CDR1 SGDLS, CDR2 YYNGEE. This CDR3 region has 16 residues. Between the trimmed V and J ends, which lost 2 bases and 3 bases, there was a span of 15 bases. The CDR3 spells CASSVAGNGLGNTIYF. In DNA, the CDR3 is TGTGCCAGCAGCGTGGCAGGGAACGGGCTTGGAAACACCATATATTTT.

This chain uses TRBV2 with TRBJ2-7; perhaps TRBD1 as D (6 bases). V was shortened by 3 bases and J by 6 bases, with 12 bases between the two germline ends. Germline CDR1 is SNHLY and CDR2 is FYNNEI. The CDR3 is 13 amino acids. The CDR3 protein is CASSDPRGGEQYF. In DNA, the CDR3 is TGTGCCAGCAGTGATCCCAGGGGCGGCGAGCAGTACTTC. Full variable domain (missing parts from reference TRBV2 and TRBJ2-7): EPEVTQTPSHQVTQMGQEVILRCVPISNHLYFYWYRQILGQKVEFLVSFYNNEISEKSEIFDDQFSVERPDGSNFTLKIRSTKLEDSAMYFCASSDPRGGEQYFGPGTRLTVT.

In its sample, this clone was seen many times. This specimen includes other DNA sequences encoding the same CDR3. The chain combines TRBV5-1 with TRBJ2-6, with a tentative D call TRBD2 (5 bases). This CDR3 contains 14 residues. Between the trimmed V and J ends, which lost 4 bases and 4 bases, there was a span of 9 bases. CDR1 SGHRS and CDR2 YFSETQ come from the germline V gene. The CDR3, as DNA: TGCGCCAGCAGCCTAGCTACCGGGGCCAACGTCCTGACTTTC. Protein: CASSLATGANVLTF.

The CDR3 protein is CAGGGGWNSPLHF. The DNA for the CDR3 is TGTGCCGGTGGGGGGGGTTGGAATTCACCCCTCCACTTT. The chain has TRBV7-2 and TRBJ1-6, with D tentatively TRBD1 (5 bases). Germline V gives CDR1 SGHTA, CDR2 FQGNSA. CDR3 length: 13 residues. V lost 11 bases and J 7 bases, leaving 15 bases between the germline ends. Full variable domain (missing parts from reference TRBV7-2 and TRBJ1-6): GAGVSQSPSNKVTEKGKDVELRCDPISGHTALYWYRQSLGQGLEFLIYFQGNSAPDKSGLPSDRFSAERTGGSVSTLTIQRTQQEDSAVYLCAGGGGWNSPLHFGNGTRLTVT.

This chain connects TRBV7-2 to TRBJ2-5; the D is unclear. The CDR3 length is 14 residues. The V gene lost 3 bases and the J gene lost 5 bases, with 13 bases spanning the gap. The V gene's germline CDR1 is SGHTA and CDR2 FQGNSA. DNA for the CDR3: TGTGCCAGCAGCTTCGGTGGCGCGCGGGAGACCCAGTACTTC. The encoded protein is CASSFGGARETQYF.

The chain links TRBV19 to TRBJ1-1; a weak D match, TRBD1 (5 bases). Trimming took off 5 bases at V and 1 base at J, with 14 bases between the two ends. The CDR3 length is 15 residues. CDR1 LNHDA and CDR2 SQIVND come from the germline V gene (reference sequence). CDR3: CASSSGHYSNTEAFF. The CDR3 nucleotides read TGTGCCAGTAGTTCCGGACATTACTCGAACACTGAAGCTTTCTTT.

This chain links TRBV28 with TRBJ2-2; D is tentatively TRBD1 or TRBD2 (6 bases each). The CDR3 totals 15 residues. Deletions cut 4 bases from V and 3 bases from J, with 12 bases between. Germline V CDR1 and CDR2: MDHEN, SYDVKM. This CDR3 is CASSSGASYTGELFF. In nucleotides, the CDR3 is TGTGCCAGCAGTTCGGGGGCCTCGTACACCGGGGAGCTGTTTTTT.

Ten or more counts support this clone. V usage is TRBV6-5 and J usage is TRBJ2-7; D might be TRBD2 (5 bases). The CDR3 is 13 residues long. Germline V lookup: CDR1 MNHEY, CDR2 SVGAGI. Trimming left V 9 bases short and J 3 bases short, with 15 bases between. The CDR3 sequence: CASRAGGNYEQYF. In DNA, the CDR3 is TGTGCCAGTCGGGCGGGTGGAAACTACGAGCAGTACTTC.

Comment on this clone: Other DNA variants within this sample encode the same CDR3. This chain uses TRBV6-5 with TRBJ2-3; 7 bases line up with TRBD2. CDR1 MNHEY and CDR2 SVGAGI come from the germline V gene. Trimming cost V 2 bases and J 5 bases; bases outside gene matches: 7. The CDR3 covers 15 residues. The CDR3 region has the DNA TGTGCCAGCAGTTACGAGGGCGGGAGTGGAGATACGCAGTATTTT. Translating it yields CASSYEGGSGDTQYF.

This rearrangement joins TRBV28 to TRBJ2-5, with D perhaps matching TRBD1 (5 bases). Germline lookup yields CDR1 MDHEN and CDR2 SYDVKM. V was shortened by 6 bases and J by 0 bases, with 17 bases between the two germline ends. The CDR3 runs 16 residues. The CDR3 region has the DNA TGTGCCAGCAGCCAGATCTCCGCAGGGAACCAAGAGACCCAGTACTTC. Its translation is CASSQISAGNQETQYF.

The chain carries TRBV2 and TRBJ2-5; 7 positions agree with TRBD2. V lost 6 bases, J lost 5 bases, and 3 bases stayed unmatched. The CDR3 sequence is 12 residues long. Germline V gene data show CDR1 as SNHLY and CDR2 as FYNNEI. The CDR3 loop is CASRVGGETQYF. In DNA form, the CDR3 reads TGTGCCAGCAGGGTGGGGGGGGAGACCCAGTACTTC. Complete variable domain (other parts from reference TRBV2 and TRBJ2-5): EPEVTQTPSHQVTQMGQEVILRCVPISNHLYFYWYRQILGQKVEFLVSFYNNEISEKSEIFDDQFSVERPDGSNFTLKIRSTKLEDSAMYFCASRVGGETQYFGPGTRLLVL.

This clone was observed a few times. V gene TRBV7-8 combines with J gene TRBJ1-3, with no clear D. The CDR3 runs to 14 residues. Germline V gives CDR1 SGHVS, CDR2 FQNEAQ. The ends were cut back, 2 bases at V and 1 base at J, with 6 bases in the middle. CDR3 amino acids: CASSLSTSGNTIYF. CDR3 sequence (DNA): TGTGCCAGCAGCTTATCGACGTCTGGAAACACCATATATTTT.

V usage is TRBV9 and J usage is TRBJ1-2; the match to TRBD1 covers 10 bases. The CDR3 length is 15 residues. Germline-derived CDR1 and CDR2 are SGDLS and YYNGEE. The ends lost 0 bases at V and 10 bases at J; junction bases unmatched: 9. The CDR3 coding sequence is TGTGCCAGCAGCGTAGTGGACAGGGGGTATCTTGACTACACCTTC. It codes for CASSVVDRGYLDYTF.

This clone was recorded a few times. This chain connects TRBV7-9 to TRBJ2-6, with no clear D. This CDR3 contains 16 residues. Between the trimmed V and J ends, which lost 5 bases and 0 bases, there was a span of 11 bases. Germline V gene data show CDR1 as SEHNR and CDR2 as FQNEAQ (reference sequence). The CDR3 sequence: CASSPWTGSGANVLTF. The CDR3 bases are TGTGCCAGCAGCCCGTGGACCGGCTCTGGGGCCAACGTCCTGACTTTC.

The chain employs TRBV28 and TRBJ2-7, with TRBD2 identical over 9 bases. Germline trimming cut 4 bases from V and 3 bases from J; bases unmatched to any gene: 7. This CDR3 comprises 15 residues. From germline, CDR1 is MDHEN and CDR2 SYDVKM. CDR3 region: CASSSTAGGGYEQYF. The DNA of the CDR3 is TGTGCCAGCAGTTCCACGGCGGGAGGGGGCTACGAGCAGTACTTC.

In its sample, this clone was seen many times. CDR3 DNA: TGTGCCAGCAGCCTGGGGGGCGGGAGTGGTAATGAGCAGTTCTTC. It translates to CASSLGGGSGNEQFF. The V call is TRBV5-4, the J call TRBJ2-1, with D possibly matching TRBD2 (7 bases). This CDR3 comprises 15 residues. Germline V lookup: CDR1 SGHNT, CDR2 YYREEE (reference sequence). V was cut by 4 bases and J by 7 bases, with 18 bases left in between.